What follows describes a single T cell receptor beta chain. The antigen is undetermined. These data are taken from a study of cytomegalovirus exposure and HLA in healthy donors. About the research overall: Falling in the Caucasian-associated ancestry cluster were 80% to 85% of a few hundred genotyped donors.

It was with 60 Vbeta and 13 Jbeta primers that the PCR ran. Original processing methods: Unique TCR beta chains totaled 65 million to 95 million in a later count, with around 12 million of them shared. Method: immunoSEQ multiplex PCR; TCRdb's copy keeps in-frame clones and lacks some. V and J calls and clone size come straight from that table; D and trimming were deduced from the DNA. The sample gives fewer than 200,000 clones, about 79% of which show up once; 0.7% to 0.85% is in the top ten. Study findings and constraints: In a later analysis, an Asian-associated ancestry cluster reportedly showed fewer N-insertions than the approximately 670-donor mean.

This CDR3 is 15 amino acids long. Germline CDR1 and CDR2: SGHRS and YFSETQ. V trimming: 5 bases; J trimming: 4 bases; junction bases outside the gene matches: 8. The sample taken for sequencing was PBMCs. This sequence joins TRBV5-1 and TRBJ1-2, with 10 bases identical to TRBD1. This receptor was obtained from a female donor in good health and CMV-seronegative. The CDR3 is CASREDRGRGYGYTF. The CDR3 nucleotides read TGCGCCAGCAGGGAAGACAGGGGGCGAGGCTATGGCTACACCTTC.